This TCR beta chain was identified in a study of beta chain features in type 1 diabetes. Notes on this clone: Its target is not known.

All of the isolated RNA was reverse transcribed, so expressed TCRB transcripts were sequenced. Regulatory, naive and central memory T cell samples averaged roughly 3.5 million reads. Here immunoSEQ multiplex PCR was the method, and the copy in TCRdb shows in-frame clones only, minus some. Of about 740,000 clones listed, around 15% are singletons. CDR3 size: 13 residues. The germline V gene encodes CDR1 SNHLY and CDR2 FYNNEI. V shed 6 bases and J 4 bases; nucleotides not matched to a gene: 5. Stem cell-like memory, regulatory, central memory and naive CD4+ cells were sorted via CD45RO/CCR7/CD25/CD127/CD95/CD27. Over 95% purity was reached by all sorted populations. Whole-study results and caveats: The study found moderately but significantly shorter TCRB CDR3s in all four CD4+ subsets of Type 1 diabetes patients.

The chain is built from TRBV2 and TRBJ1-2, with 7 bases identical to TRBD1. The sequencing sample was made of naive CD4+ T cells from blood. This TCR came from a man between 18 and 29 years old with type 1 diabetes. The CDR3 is CASSAGTVYGYTF. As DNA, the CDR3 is TGTGCCAGCAGCGCTGGGACAGTCTATGGCTACACCTTC. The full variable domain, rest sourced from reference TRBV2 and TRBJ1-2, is EPEVTQTPSHQVTQMGQEVILRCVPISNHLYFYWYRQILGQKVEFLVSFYNNEISEKSEIFDDQFSVERPDGSNFTLKIRSTKLEDSAMYFCASSAGTVYGYTFGSGTRLTVV.